The T cell receptor (beta chain) under discussion was sequenced for a study of T cells in Graves' hyperthyroidism and ophthalmopathy. RNA transcripts served as the template for amplifying TCR beta CDR3 regions. An initial round of RT-PCR targeting the TCR CDR3 relied on the HTBI primer set. TCRdb recomputed calls from the multiplex PCR reads with MiXCR, one row per CDR3 protein. This table has hundreds of thousands of distinct CDR3 sequences, just over 35% appearing once. J gave up 5 bases and V 3 bases, and 8 bases lay outside the gene matches. The CDR3 is 15 residues long. In germline, CDR1 is SGHAT, CDR2 FQNNGV.

The rearrangement links TRBV11-2 to TRBJ2-7; TRBD1 aligns across 9 bases. Sequencing input: blood. This TCR derives from a woman in her thirties or forties with Graves' hyperthyroidism. Here the CDR3 DNA reads TGTGCCAGCAGCTTGTTACAGGGGGCAAGAAACGAGCAGTACTTC. This encodes CASSLLQGARNEQYF.